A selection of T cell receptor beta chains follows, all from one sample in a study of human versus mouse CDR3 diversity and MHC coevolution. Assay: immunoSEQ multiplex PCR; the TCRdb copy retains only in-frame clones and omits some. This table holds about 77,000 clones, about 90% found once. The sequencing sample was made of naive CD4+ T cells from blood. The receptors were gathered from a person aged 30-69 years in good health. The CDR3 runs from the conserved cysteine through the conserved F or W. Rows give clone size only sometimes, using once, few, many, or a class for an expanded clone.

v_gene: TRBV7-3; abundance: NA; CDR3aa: CASGRTGGAGDEQYF
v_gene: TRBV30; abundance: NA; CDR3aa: CAWSGGDSNYGYTF
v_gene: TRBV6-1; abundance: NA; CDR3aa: CASLRGAPTDTQYF
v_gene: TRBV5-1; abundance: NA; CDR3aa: CASSVDRQETQYF
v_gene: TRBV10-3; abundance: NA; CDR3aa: CAISERTGVEAFF
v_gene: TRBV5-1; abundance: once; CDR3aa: CASSTGRAGDGYEQYF
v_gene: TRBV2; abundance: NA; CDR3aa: CASSPGQGWNQPQHF
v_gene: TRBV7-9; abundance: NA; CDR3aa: CASSLDTVYEQYF
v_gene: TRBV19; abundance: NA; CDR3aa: CASSIPRTAIVKPNEQFF
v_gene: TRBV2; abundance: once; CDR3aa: CASSTGSSGANVLTF
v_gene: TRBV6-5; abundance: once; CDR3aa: CASSGLRTGIYEQYF
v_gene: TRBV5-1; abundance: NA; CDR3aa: CASSPGTGNTYGYTF
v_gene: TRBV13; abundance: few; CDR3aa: CASSLTGFNGYTF
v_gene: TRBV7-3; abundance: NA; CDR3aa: CASSVQSTDTQYF
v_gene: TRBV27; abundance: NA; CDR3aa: CASRRRRGNRTTDTQYF
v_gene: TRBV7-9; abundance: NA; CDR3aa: CASSLVGQGPTGELFF
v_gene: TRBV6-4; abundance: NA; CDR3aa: CASSPQGTTGELFF
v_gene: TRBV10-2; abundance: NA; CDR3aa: CASSDSREDGYTF
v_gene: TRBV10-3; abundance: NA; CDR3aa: CAASGTSGSEQYF
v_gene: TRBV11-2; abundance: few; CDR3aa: CASSLDQGLASDTQYF
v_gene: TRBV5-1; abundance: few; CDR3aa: CASSPIGGQQETQYF
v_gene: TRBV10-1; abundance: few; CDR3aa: CASSESRGNTEAFF
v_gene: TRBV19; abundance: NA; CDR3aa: CASSIAGSSRDRGIYEQYF
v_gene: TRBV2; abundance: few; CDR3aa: CASTPQGAFSEKLFF
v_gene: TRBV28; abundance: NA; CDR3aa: CASSPGQHTGELFF
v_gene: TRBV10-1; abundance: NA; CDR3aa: CASSAQGIDEQYF
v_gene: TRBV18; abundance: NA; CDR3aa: CASSRTGKNTEAFF